This T cell receptor (beta chain) derives from a study of beta chain features in type 1 diabetes. Findings of the study overall: High TCR expression in some cells could lead to their over-representation in cDNA sequencing. Among patients with Type 1 diabetes, TCRB CDR3s were moderately but significantly shorter in every one of the four CD4+ subsets.

V lost 2 bases and J lost 2, with 13 bases in between. CDR3 size: 15 residues. Per the germline V gene, CDR1 is MNHEY and CDR2 is SVGAGI. Only a few counts were recorded for this clone. Its antigen is not known. Stem cell-like memory, regulatory, central memory and naive CD4+ cells were sorted via CD45RO/CCR7/CD25/CD127/CD95/CD27. All of the isolated RNA was reverse transcribed, so expressed TCRB transcripts were sequenced. The protocol was immunoSEQ multiplex PCR, while the TCRdb copy is restricted to in-frame clones and leaves out a portion. The sample includes 130,000 to 150,000 clones, 6.5% to 8.5% of them seen just once.

The TCR comes from a woman under 40 in good health. The sequenced material came from central memory CD4+ T cells from blood. This chain uses TRBV6-5 with TRBJ2-7; possible D gene TRBD1, 5 bases. CDR3 sequence: CASSYPRGQTYEQYF. CDR3 bases: TGTGCCAGCAGTTACCCTAGGGGTCAGACCTACGAGCAGTACTTC.